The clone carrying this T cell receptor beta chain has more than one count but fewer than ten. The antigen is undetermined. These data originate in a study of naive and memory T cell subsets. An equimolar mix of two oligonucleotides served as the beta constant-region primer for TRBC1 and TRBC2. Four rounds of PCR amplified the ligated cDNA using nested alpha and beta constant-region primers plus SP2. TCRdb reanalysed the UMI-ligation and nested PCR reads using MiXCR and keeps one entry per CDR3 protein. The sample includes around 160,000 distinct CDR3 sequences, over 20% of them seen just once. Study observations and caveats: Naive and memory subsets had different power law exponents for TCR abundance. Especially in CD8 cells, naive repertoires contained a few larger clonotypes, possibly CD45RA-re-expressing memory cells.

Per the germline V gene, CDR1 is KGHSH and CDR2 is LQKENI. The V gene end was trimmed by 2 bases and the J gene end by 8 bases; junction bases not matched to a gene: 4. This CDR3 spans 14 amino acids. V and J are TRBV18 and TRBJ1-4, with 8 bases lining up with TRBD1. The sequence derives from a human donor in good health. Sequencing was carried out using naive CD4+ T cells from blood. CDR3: CASSPGQGGEKLFF. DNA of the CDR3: TGTGCCAGCTCACCAGGACAGGGAGGCGAAAAACTGTTTTTT.